This TCR beta chain was sequenced in a study of blood T cell repertoires in COVID-19. Study information: The United States, Italy and Spain supplied acute and convalescent COVID-19 samples. T cells, B-cell-depleted T cells, or PBMCs supplied cDNA or gDNA.

In the authors' workflow: By means of reference gene primer amplification, nucleated cell counts were estimated. Libraries were prepared by immunoSEQ multiplex PCR; TCRdb keeps only in-frame clonotypes and omits some of them. V and J calls and clone size are as listed in that table; D and trimming were resolved from the DNA. The profile shows approximately 100,000 clones, 84% of them singletons. The CDR3 contains 16 residues. Germline V gene data show CDR1 as SGHDT and CDR2 as YYEEEE. V gave up 3 bases and J gave up 1 base; unmatched junction bases: 5. The receptor's source is a man in his 60s with acute or convalescent COVID-19. The sample taken for sequencing was peripheral blood. The chain uses TRBV5-6 and TRBJ1-5, with 9 bases aligning to TRBD1. The CDR3 coding sequence is TGTGCCAGCAGCTCGTTGGGGACAGGGAGCAATCAGCCCCAGCATTTT. Its protein product is CASSSLGTGSNQPQHF.